This T cell receptor (beta chain) came from a study of technical replicates of blood from a handful of donors. Germline V lookup: CDR1 SQVTM, CDR2 ANQGSEA. The CDR3 extends over 13 amino acids. V lost 5 bases, J lost 10 bases, and 17 bases lay in between. Measured with immunoSEQ multiplex PCR; TCRdb has only the in-frame clones, and not every one. Found here are under 15,000 clones, over 70% of them singletons; the top ten hold roughly 15%. This clone was observed a few times. This receptor was identified in a human donor in good health. The chain joins TRBV29-1 to TRBJ1-4; no firm D call. Material: PBMCs. CDR3 protein: CSVLGDHPTKLFF. Written as DNA, the CDR3 is TGCAGCGTTCTGGGAGATCATCCCACAAAACTGTTTTTT.